This passage covers 7 T cell receptor beta chains from one sample sequenced in a study of T cell repertoires in cytomegalovirus infection. TCRdb re-called the reads with MiXCR, one entry per CDR3 protein. The sample records fewer than 350,000 distinct CDR3 sequences, over 7.5% being singletons. Input material: PBMCs. The receptors shown here come from a human donor in good health (CMV status not recorded). Some clones in this sample may be carry-over from other donors' samples.

Many counts were recorded for this clonotype. The chain combines TRBV7-2 with TRBJ2-7; 10 positions match TRBD2. Germline assignment: CDR1 SGHTA and CDR2 FQGNSA. The V and J ends lost 2 bases and 4 bases, in that order; junction bases with no gene match: 5. This CDR3 has 15 residues. The CDR3 region has the DNA TGTGCCAGCAGCTTACAACTAGCGGGACTATACGAGCAGTACTTC. The encoded protein is CASSLQLAGLYEQYF.

This clonotype was detected only a few times. The V call is TRBV20-1, the J call TRBJ1-1, with D possibly TRBD1 on 5 matching bases. Trimming shortened V by 3 bases and J by 3 bases, and 8 bases separated the two germline ends. Germline V gives CDR1 DFQATT, CDR2 SNEGSKA (reference sequence). The CDR3 has 12 amino acids. The CDR3 region is CSARGGDTEAFF. CDR3 DNA sequence: TGCAGTGCTAGGGGGGGAGACACTGAAGCTTTCTTT.

This clonotype has more than one count but fewer than ten. The chain combines TRBV6-2 or TRBV6-3 with TRBJ2-5, with D possibly TRBD2 on 6 matching bases. This CDR3 spans 16 amino acids. The V gene lost 6 bases and the J gene lost 2 bases, with 19 bases spanning the gap. Germline CDR1 MNHEY, CDR2 SVGEGT. In nucleotides, the CDR3 is TGTGCCAGCAGCTCGCTTAAGTCGGGAGTGCAAGAGACCCAGTACTTC. This sequence encodes CASSSLKSGVQETQYF.

The V gene is TRBV19, the J gene TRBJ2-5; no clear D. Trimming pared 2 bases from V and 7 bases from J, leaving 8 bases between. Germline V lookup: CDR1 LNHDA, CDR2 SQIVND (reference sequence). The CDR3 extends over 12 amino acids. CDR3 amino acids: CASSIKAGTQYF. The CDR3 DNA is TGTGCCAGTAGTATAAAAGCAGGGACCCAGTACTTC.

The rearrangement uses TRBV20-1 and TRBJ1-1; unclear D gene. The CDR3 length is 11 residues. CDR1 and CDR2 (germline): DFQATT, SNEGSKA (reference sequence). The V end was cut by 4 bases, the J end by 11 bases, with 14 bases between. The CDR3 DNA reads TGCAGTGCTAAGAGGGCGGGGTGGGCTTTCTTT. Protein product: CSAKRAGWAFF.

This clonotype was picked up a small number of times. V gene TRBV4-3 combines with J gene TRBJ2-7; perhaps D is TRBD1 or TRBD2 (5 bases each). Germline V gene sequence: CDR1 LGHNA, CDR2 YSLEER. With 0 bases removed from V and 3 bases from J, the gap between germline ends came to 15 bases. The CDR3 length is 16 residues. This CDR3 is CASSQDQGTSYYEQYF. CDR3 DNA: TGCGCCAGCAGCCAAGATCAAGGGACCTCATACTACGAGCAGTACTTC.

This clonotype was counted a few times. The chain combines TRBV7-9 with TRBJ2-5; 10 nucleotides agree with TRBD2. Germline CDR1 SEHNR, CDR2 FQNEAQ (reference sequence). Trimming cost V 2 bases and J 5 bases; bases outside gene matches: 5. The CDR3 length is 15 residues. The CDR3: CASSLQEAGGETQYF. The CDR3 DNA is TGTGCCAGCAGCTTACAAGAAGCGGGGGGGGAGACCCAGTACTTC.